This is a list of T cell receptor beta chains from one sample in a study of blood T cell repertoires in COVID-19. TCRdb's copy holds only in-frame clones and misses some; the assay was immunoSEQ multiplex PCR. The profile shows 250,000 to 300,000 clones, 80% to 85% of them singletons. Sequenced: peripheral blood. The receptors come from a woman aged 60 to 75 with active or convalescent COVID-19. Each CDR3 is given with its conserved first and last residue. A D gene is named only where the DNA matches it firmly. The size of a clone is reported for some rows only, either as once, few or many, or as a class for expanded clones.

>-|TRBJ1-2|TRBV4-3|few
TGCGCCAGCAGCCAAGCCTCTAGCCGGGTCGCTCGGGGCTACACCTTC
CASSQASSRVARGYTF
>TRBD2|TRBJ2-7|TRBV30|-
TGTGCCTTGAGCGGGGGACTAGACGTAGGCGAGCAGTACTTC
CALSGGLDVGEQYF
>-|TRBJ1-1|TRBV6-5|-
TGTGCCAGCAGACGACAGTCGGGAGGCACTGAAGCTTTCTTT
CASRRQSGGTEAFF
>TRBD2|TRBJ2-1|TRBV19|-
TGTGCCAGTAGTATAGGTGGGCTAGCGGGGGGAATCGATGAGCAGTTCTTC
CASSIGGLAGGIDEQFF
>-|TRBJ1-1|TRBV4-3|-
TGCGCCAGCAGCCAAGTCAAGGGAGGTGAAGCTTTCTTT
CASSQVKGGEAFF
>TRBD2|TRBJ2-3|TRBV5-4|-
TGTGCCAGCAGCACTAAACAGCGGGGGGCTCTCACAGATACGCAGTATTTT
CASSTKQRGALTDTQYF
>TRBD2|TRBJ2-7|TRBV2|-
TGTGCCAGCACTTCGGGGACTAGCGGGGGCTCCTTATCCTACGAGCAGTACTTC
CASTSGTSGGSLSYEQYF
>TRBD2|TRBJ2-1|TRBV7-8|-
TGTGCCAGCAGCCTGCTAGCGGGGGCGACCTACAATGAGCAGTTCTTC
CASSLLAGATYNEQFF
>-|TRBJ1-1|TRBV19|-
TGTGCCAGTATGATCAGGGGAAACACTGAAGCTTTCTTT
CASMIRGNTEAFF
>-|TRBJ2-2|TRBV4-3|once
TGCGCCAGCAGCCCTCCTGCGGTCGGGGAGCTGTTTTTT
CASSPPAVGELFF
>-|TRBJ2-3|TRBV5-8|-
TGTGCCAGCAGCCTACGCGGCGGGTCAGATACGCAGTATTTT
CASSLRGGSDTQYF
>-|TRBJ1-5|TRBV6-5|-
TGTGCCAGCAGTTATAGGGAGGGGTGGAATCAGCCCCAGCATTTT
CASSYREGWNQPQHF
>-|TRBJ2-5|TRBV19|-
TGTGCCAGTAGTATAGAAGACAAAGGGGGCCAAGAGACCCAGTACTTC
CASSIEDKGGQETQYF
>TRBD1|TRBJ1-1|TRBV6-2/TRBV6-3|-
TGTGCCAGCAGTTATTTCCCCCACAGGGGATCGAACACTGAAGCTTTCTTT
CASSYFPHRGSNTEAFF
>-|TRBJ2-5|TRBV2|-
TGTGCCAGCAGTGAGTCCGGGACACTCCAAGAGACCCAGTACTTC
CASSESGTLQETQYF
>TRBD2|TRBJ2-7|TRBV7-2|-
TGTGCCAGCAGCTCCCCTGGGGGGACTAGTTACTACGAGCAGTACTTC
CASSSPGGTSYYEQYF
>TRBD2|TRBJ2-3|TRBV3-1/TRBV3-2|-
TGTGCCAGCAGCCAAGGGAGCGGGGGGGCAGGGGGCACAGATACGCAGTATTTT
CASSQGSGGAGGTDTQYF
>-|TRBJ1-4|TRBV3-1/TRBV3-2|-
TGTGCCAGCAGCTCCCGTCCCGGGAAACCTAACGAAAAACTGTTTTTT
CASSSRPGKPNEKLFF
>-|TRBJ1-5|TRBV10-3|-
TGTGCCATCAGTGAGTCCACGAGGGAGCCCCAGCATTTT
CAISESTREPQHF
>TRBD1|TRBJ2-6|TRBV6-2/TRBV6-3|-
TGTGCCAGCAGTTACCCGACAGGGGGAATGTCTGGGGCCAACGTCCTGACTTTC
CASSYPTGGMSGANVLTF
>TRBD1|TRBJ1-4|TRBV6-2/TRBV6-3|-
TGTGCCAGCAGTGCAGGGGGCGCATTTGAAAAACTGTTTTTT
CASSAGGAFEKLFF
>TRBD2|TRBJ2-1|TRBV7-2|-
TGTGCCAGCAGCCCACGGACTAGCGGGGGGGCCGCGAATGAGCAGTTCTTC
CASSPRTSGGAANEQFF
>TRBD1|TRBJ1-2|TRBV5-1|-
TGCGCCAGCAGCTTTAGGACAGGGGAAGGAGGCTACACCTTC
CASSFRTGEGGYTF
>TRBD2|TRBJ2-7|TRBV2|-
TGTGCCAGCAGCGGGACTAGCGGGTACGAGCAGTACTTC
CASSGTSGYEQYF
>-|TRBJ2-3|TRBV10-3|-
TGTGCCATCAGGCAGGGGTCGGATACGCAGTATTTT
CAIRQGSDTQYF
>TRBD1|TRBJ1-4|TRBV5-1|few
TGCGCCAGCAGCTCGGGACAGAGACCAGAAAAACTGTTTTTT
CASSSGQRPEKLFF
>TRBD1|TRBJ1-2|TRBV29-1|once
TGCAGCGTTGACTGGACAGGGGGGGCCTATGGCTACACCTTC
CSVDWTGGAYGYTF
>-|TRBJ1-1|TRBV2|-
TGTGCCAGCAACACAGGGTTCACTGAAGCTTTCTTT
CASNTGFTEAFF
>-|TRBJ2-7|TRBV14|-
TGTGCCAGCAGCCAAATAGGGCGGGCCCCCTACGAGCAGTACTTC
CASSQIGRAPYEQYF
>-|TRBJ1-1|TRBV5-1|many
TGCGCCAGCAGCTTGGAGGGGCTAGAAGCTTTCTTT
CASSLEGLEAFF
>-|TRBJ1-5|TRBV9|-
TGTGCCAGCATTACCGTTAGTGTTAGCAATCAGCCCCAGCATTTT
CASITVSVSNQPQHF
>TRBD1|TRBJ1-2|TRBV7-9|-
TGTGCCAGCAGCCCGGGGACAGGGGACCATGGCTACACCTTC
CASSPGTGDHGYTF
>-|TRBJ1-1|TRBV7-6|-
TGTGCCAGCAGCTTAGTGAACGCCGGGAGCACTGAAGCTTTCTTT
CASSLVNAGSTEAFF
>-|TRBJ2-3|TRBV6-1|-
TGTGCCAGCAGTGAAGTCCCGAGTACGCAGTATTTT
CASSEVPSTQYF
>TRBD2|TRBJ2-3|TRBV6-5|few
TGTGCCAGCAGTTACCGGACTAGCGGGGTGACAGATACGCAGTATTTT
CASSYRTSGVTDTQYF
>-|TRBJ1-1|TRBV13|-
TGTGCCAGCAGCTATGGAACCGGGTCAGTGCTAAGTACTGAAGCTTTCTTT
CASSYGTGSVLSTEAFF
>-|TRBJ1-2|TRBV3-1/TRBV3-2|-
TGTGCCAGCAGCCAAGCAGTTGGCGGCTACACCTTC
CASSQAVGGYTF
>-|TRBJ1-2|TRBV20-1|-
TGCAGTGCTATCGGCGGTGGCTACACCTTC
CSAIGGGYTF
>-|TRBJ1-2|TRBV29-1|-
TGCAGCGTCAGGTTGACAGGTGGCTATGGCTACACCTTC
CSVRLTGGYGYTF
>-|TRBJ2-2|TRBV9|-
TGTGCCAGCAGCGTAGTTAGCTTCAACACCGGGGAGCTGTTTTTT
CASSVVSFNTGELFF
>TRBD1|TRBJ2-7|TRBV5-1|few
TGCGCCAGCAGCTCTGGGACAGGGAACTACGAGCAGTACTTC
CASSSGTGNYEQYF
>TRBD1|TRBJ1-5|TRBV30|-
TGTGCCTGGAGTTTTTCCGGGACAGGGGGTTTTCAGCCCCAGCATTTT
CAWSFSGTGGFQPQHF
>TRBD1|TRBJ1-2|TRBV19|few
TGTGCCAGTACCGGACAGGGTTCGAACTATGGCTACACCTTC
CASTGQGSNYGYTF
>TRBD1|TRBJ2-1|TRBV9|-
TGTGCCAGCGATGACCGACAGGGGGACCCGAGAAGCCAGCAGTTCTTC
CASDDRQGDPRSQQFF
>-|TRBJ1-6|TRBV27|-
TGTGCCAGCAGTCTAAGGTCAACCGGGGTGGGGAATTCACCCCTCCACTTT
CASSLRSTGVGNSPLHF
>-|TRBJ1-1|TRBV7-2|-
TGTGCCAGCAGCTTAGTGGGTGGTCGGGGGAACACTGAAGCTTTCTTT
CASSLVGGRGNTEAFF
>-|TRBJ1-1|TRBV19|-
TGTGCCAGTAGTATAGGAGCGGCAAACACTGAAGCTTTCTTT
CASSIGAANTEAFF
>TRBD1|TRBJ1-2|TRBV25-1|-
TGTGCCAGCAGTGAATCTTTGACAGGGGGCTATGGCTACACCTTC
CASSESLTGGYGYTF
>-|TRBJ2-3|TRBV5-1|few
TGCGCCAGCAGCTTGGCCTTGGCAACAGATACGCAGTATTTT
CASSLALATDTQYF